A single TCR beta chain is shown here with its context. What it recognizes is unknown. Generated by immunoSEQ multiplex PCR, the TCRdb table keeps only in-frame clones and is missing some. The repertoire holds 550,000 to 850,000 clones, approximately 79% seen once, with approximately 1.6% in the top ten. The germline CDR1 and CDR2 sequences are MDHEN and SYDVKM. This CDR3 has 14 amino acids. The V and J ends lost 7 bases and 8 bases respectively, with 20 bases between them. This entry belongs to a study of shared clonotypes between healthy human individuals. On the study more broadly: The plates for each donor numbered three CD4 naive, three CD4 memory, two CD8 naive and one CD8 memory.

Findings of the study overall: In contrast to clonotypes shared by all four donors, non-shared clonotypes had lower generation probabilities. Researchers sampled only blood; tissue repertoires likely differ.

The V gene is TRBV28, the J gene TRBJ1-2, with TRBD1 as a possible D gene (5 bases). This clonotype originated in a woman aged 25 to 39 in good health. The sequenced material came from memory CD4+ T cells sorted from blood. Noted subset: CD45RA-negative fraction. The CDR3 sequence: CASTVKVGVWGYTF. CDR3 coding DNA: TGTGCCAGCACCGTCAAGGTGGGGGTATGGGGCTACACCTTC.